This T cell receptor beta chain appears in the sequencing data of a study of control samples from healthy donors and cancer patients. Germline CDR1 and CDR2: SGDLS and YYNGEE. The CDR3 length is 13 residues. The J segment lost 11 bases and the V segment lost 0 bases, leaving 5 bases of the junction unmatched. Profiling relied on immunoSEQ multiplex PCR, and the TCRdb table lists in-frame clones only, not all of them. Of some 150,000 clones in the sample, 75% to 90% were seen once. The clonotype originates from a man aged 25 to 40 in good health. This chain joins TRBV9 and TRBJ2-1, with TRBD1 identical over 7 bases. Material for sequencing was blood. CDR3 loop: CASSVDDRAKQFF. The DNA for the CDR3 is TGTGCCAGCAGCGTAGACGACAGGGCCAAGCAGTTCTTC.